This TCR beta chain came from a study of monozygotic twins with inflammatory bowel disease. One entry per CDR3 protein, without DNA, is what TCRdb gives after re-calling the 5' RACE reads. The sample includes around 380,000 distinct CDR3 sequences. CDR3 length: 14 amino acids. Germline-derived CDR1 and CDR2 are LGHNA and YNFKEQ. This clonotype was obtained from a human donor with ulcerative colitis or Crohn's disease, or a healthy co-twin of an affected twin (not recorded which). The rearrangement links TRBV4-2 to TRBJ2-1; TCRdb picks TRBD1, but there is no DNA to check that call. The sequenced sample was blood. CDR3 sequence: CASRGDRDYNEQFF.